This T cell receptor (beta chain) comes out of a study of blood T cells in healthy people across ages. Researchers isolated at least 6.5 million PBMCs per sample. Findings and limits, study-wide: Leaving the PBMCs unsorted stopped any conclusive comparison of naive versus antigen-experienced cells.

Using a J-beta primer mix together with a sample-barcoded 5' primer, a second PCR was run for about 6 to 12 cycles. TCRdb reprocessed the 5' RACE reads with MiXCR, giving one entry per CDR3 protein. The sample has 650,000 to 700,000 distinct CDR3 sequences, 32% seen once. The sample holds many counts of this clonotype. Antigen: not known. The V gene's germline CDR1 is LGHNA and CDR2 YSLEER. The CDR3 has 13 residues. The V and J ends lost 0 bases and 7 bases respectively, with 10 bases between them. The genes are TRBV4-3 and TRBJ2-7; D call uncertain. Material: blood. The receptor's source is a woman of 80 years or more in good health. The CDR3 loop reads CASSQDYRSEQYF. CDR3 nucleotides: TGCGCCAGCAGCCAAGATTATAGGTCAGAGCAGTACTTC.